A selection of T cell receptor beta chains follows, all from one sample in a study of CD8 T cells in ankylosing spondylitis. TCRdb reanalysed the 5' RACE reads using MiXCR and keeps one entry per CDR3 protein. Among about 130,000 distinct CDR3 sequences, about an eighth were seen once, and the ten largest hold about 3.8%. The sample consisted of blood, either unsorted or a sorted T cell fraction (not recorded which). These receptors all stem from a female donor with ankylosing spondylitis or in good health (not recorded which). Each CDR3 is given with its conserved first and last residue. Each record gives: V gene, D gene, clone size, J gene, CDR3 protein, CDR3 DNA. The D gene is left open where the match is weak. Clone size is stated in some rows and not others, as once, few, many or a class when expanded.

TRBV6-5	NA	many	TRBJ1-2	CASSYSDQGAYGYTF	TGTGCCAGCAGTTACTCGGATCAGGGTGCCTATGGCTACACCTTC
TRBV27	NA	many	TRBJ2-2	CASSITPAGGGELFF	TGTGCCAGCAGTATTACACCAGCAGGAGGCGGGGAGCTGTTTTTT
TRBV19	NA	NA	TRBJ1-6	CASSIRGGLNSPLHF	TGTGCCAGTAGTATCCGAGGGGGTCTCAATTCACCCCTCCACTTT
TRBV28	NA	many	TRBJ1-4	CASSSGGEKLFF	TGTGCCAGCAGTTCGGGTGGTGAAAAACTGTTTTTT
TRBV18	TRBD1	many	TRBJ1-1	CASSPPGSTGGVTEAFF	TGTGCCAGCTCACCACCGGGTTCGACAGGGGGGGTCACTGAAGCTTTCTTT
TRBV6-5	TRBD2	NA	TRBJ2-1	CASSLWEGPNEQFF	TGTGCCAGCAGTTTGTGGGAGGGCCCGAATGAGCAGTTCTTC
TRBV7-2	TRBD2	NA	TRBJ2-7	CASSLVGTSGRYEQYF	TGTGCCAGCAGCTTAGTTGGGACTAGCGGGAGGTACGAGCAGTACTTC
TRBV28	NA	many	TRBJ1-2	CASSLYAGNYGYTF	TGTGCCAGCAGTTTGTACGCAGGGAACTATGGCTACACCTTC
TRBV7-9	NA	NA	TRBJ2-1	CASGLAASSYNEQFF	TGTGCCAGCGGCTTAGCTGCAAGCTCCTACAATGAGCAGTTCTTC
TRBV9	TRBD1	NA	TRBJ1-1	CASSALTGAEAFF	TGTGCCAGCAGCGCCCTGACAGGGGCTGAAGCTTTCTTT
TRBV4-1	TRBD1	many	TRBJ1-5	CASSHEIWDRQNQPQHF	TGCGCCAGCAGCCACGAGATTTGGGACAGGCAAAATCAGCCCCAGCATTTT
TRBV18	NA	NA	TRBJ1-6	CASSPLGGSDSPLHF	TGTGCCAGCTCCCCGCTGGGGGGGAGCGATTCACCCCTCCACTTT
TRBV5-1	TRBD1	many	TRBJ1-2	CASSMDRAEFYGYTF	TGCGCCAGCAGTATGGACAGGGCCGAATTCTATGGCTACACCTTC
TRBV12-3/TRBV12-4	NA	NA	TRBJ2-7	CASKVSGLSEQYF	TGTGCCAGCAAGGTTAGTGGGCTTAGCGAGCAGTACTTC
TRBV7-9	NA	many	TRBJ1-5	CASSFGGGQPQHF	TGTGCCAGCAGCTTCGGGGGAGGACAGCCCCAGCATTTT
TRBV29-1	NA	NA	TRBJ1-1	CSVEKDEAFF	TGCAGCGTTGAAAAGGATGAAGCTTTCTTT
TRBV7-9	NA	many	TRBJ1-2	CASSLDLGRGYTF	TGTGCCAGCAGCTTAGATCTAGGCAGGGGCTACACCTTC
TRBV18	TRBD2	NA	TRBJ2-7	CASSPGSGRAYEQYF	TGTGCCAGCTCACCTGGGAGCGGGAGGGCCTACGAGCAGTACTTC
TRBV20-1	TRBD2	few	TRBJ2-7	CSAQGLAGKGYEQYF	TGCAGTGCGCAGGGACTAGCGGGAAAGGGCTACGAGCAGTACTTC
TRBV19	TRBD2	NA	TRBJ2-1	CASSAIGEGSYNEQFF	TGTGCCAGTAGTGCTATCGGGGAGGGCTCCTACAATGAGCAGTTCTTC
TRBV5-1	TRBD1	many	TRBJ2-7	CASSPGSGTGPYEQYF	TGCGCCAGCAGCCCCGGATCCGGGACAGGGCCTTACGAGCAGTACTTC
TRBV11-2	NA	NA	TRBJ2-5	CASSSIQETQYF	TGTGCCAGCAGCTCTATTCAAGAGACCCAGTACTTC
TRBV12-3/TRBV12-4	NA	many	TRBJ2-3	CASSHGTDTQYF	TGTGCCAGCAGCCACGGCACAGATACGCAGTATTTT
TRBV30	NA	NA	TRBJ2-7	CAWSRTGPYEQYF	TGTGCCTGGAGTCGGACCGGCCCCTACGAGCAGTACTTC
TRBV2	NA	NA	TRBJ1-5	CASSEDATSTHF	TGTGCCAGCAGTGAAGACGCGACAAGCACGCATTTT
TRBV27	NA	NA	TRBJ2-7	CASSLLGNTYEQYF	TGTGCCAGCAGTTTATTGGGCAATACCTACGAGCAGTACTTC
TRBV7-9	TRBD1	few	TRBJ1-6	CASSIRDRNSPLHF	TGTGCCAGCAGCATCCGGGACAGAAATTCACCCCTCCACTTT
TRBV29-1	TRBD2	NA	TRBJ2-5	CSVRTSGGETQYF	TGCAGCGTTAGAACTAGCGGTGGAGAGACCCAGTACTTC
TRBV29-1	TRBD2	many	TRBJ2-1	CSDGGGSSYNEQFF	TGCAGCGACGGCGGGGGGTCCTCCTACAATGAGCAGTTCTTC
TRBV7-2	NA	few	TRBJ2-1	CASSREGNEQFF	TGTGCCAGCAGCCGAGAAGGCAATGAGCAGTTCTTC
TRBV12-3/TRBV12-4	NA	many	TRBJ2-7	CASSFGDGSYEQYF	TGTGCCAGCAGTTTTGGGGACGGATCCTACGAGCAGTACTTC
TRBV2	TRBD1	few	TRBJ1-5	CASSEALRQGDQPQHF	TGTGCCAGCAGTGAAGCGCTTCGACAGGGGGATCAGCCCCAGCATTTT
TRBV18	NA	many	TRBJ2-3	CASSPQGNTDTQYF	TGTGCCAGCTCACCTCAGGGGAACACAGATACGCAGTATTTT
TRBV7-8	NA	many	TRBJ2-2	CASTLRDLAPGELFF	TGTGCCAGCACCCTCCGGGACCTTGCCCCCGGGGAGCTGTTTTTT
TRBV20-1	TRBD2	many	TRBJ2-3	CSASGGGYTDTQYF	TGCAGTGCTAGCGGCGGGGGTTACACAGATACGCAGTATTTT
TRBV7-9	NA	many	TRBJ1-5	CASSFTQNQPQHF	TGTGCCAGCAGCTTTACCCAAAATCAGCCCCAGCATTTT
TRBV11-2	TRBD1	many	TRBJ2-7	CASSWGQDYEQYF	TGTGCCAGCAGCTGGGGACAGGACTACGAGCAGTACTTC
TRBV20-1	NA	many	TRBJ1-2	CSVGGGSGYTF	TGCAGTGTGGGCGGGGGTAGTGGCTACACCTTC
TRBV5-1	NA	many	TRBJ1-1	CASRPDQNTEAFF	TGCGCCAGCAGACCCGACCAGAACACTGAAGCTTTCTTT
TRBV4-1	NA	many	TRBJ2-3	CASSPFVGRGADTQYF	TGCGCCAGCAGCCCCTTCGTCGGGCGCGGGGCAGATACGCAGTATTTT
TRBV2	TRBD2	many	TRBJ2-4	CASSPTGTSGNIQYF	TGTGCCAGCAGTCCAACCGGGACTAGCGGAAACATTCAGTACTTC
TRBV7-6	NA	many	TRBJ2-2	CASSYPSGGDTGELFF	TGTGCCAGCAGCTACCCGTCCGGGGGAGACACCGGGGAGCTGTTTTTT
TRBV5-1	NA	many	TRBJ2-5	CASSLNGQETQYF	TGCGCCAGCAGCTTGAACGGCCAAGAGACCCAGTACTTC
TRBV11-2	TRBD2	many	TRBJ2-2	CASRDWEGPAGELFF	TGTGCCAGCAGGGACTGGGAGGGCCCGGCCGGGGAGCTGTTTTTT
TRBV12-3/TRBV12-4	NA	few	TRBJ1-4	CASSRETTNEKLFF	TGTGCCAGCAGTCGGGAAACAACTAATGAAAAACTGTTTTTT
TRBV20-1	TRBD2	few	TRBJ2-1	CSASTSGFSNEQFF	TGCAGTGCGTCGACTAGCGGGTTTTCCAATGAGCAGTTCTTC